This T cell receptor beta chain is from a study of blood T cells in healthy people across ages. For the second PCR, which ran for about 7 to 11 cycles, a sample-barcoded 5' primer and a J-beta primer mix were used. From the 5' RACE reads, TCRdb called clonotypes with MiXCR, one entry per CDR3 protein. This table holds around 1,000,000 distinct CDR3 sequences, roughly a quarter found once. As concerns this clonotype: The antigen remains undetermined.

Each individual donor underwent a draw of roughly 10 milliliters of peripheral blood. Study results and caveats: Naive T cell percentage strongly correlated with TCR beta diversity.

V was clipped by 5 bases and J by 3 bases, with 14 bases between them. The germline gives CDR1 LGHNT, CDR2 FRNRAP. The CDR3 is made up of 14 amino acids. This same sample was also taken into another study, of T cells of mothers and their children. According to that study: Both sample barcodes and 2-4 random nucleotides came from the M1S primer of the second PCR. No persistent microchimeric T cell clones were detected.

Sequenced input: blood. The sequence derives from a girl aged 2 to 10 in good health. The V gene is TRBV12-5, the J gene TRBJ2-7; D gene uncertain. The CDR3 protein is CASGPRAGDYEQYF. CDR3 nucleotide sequence: TGTGCTAGTGGTCCCCGCGCCGGAGACTACGAGCAGTACTTC.